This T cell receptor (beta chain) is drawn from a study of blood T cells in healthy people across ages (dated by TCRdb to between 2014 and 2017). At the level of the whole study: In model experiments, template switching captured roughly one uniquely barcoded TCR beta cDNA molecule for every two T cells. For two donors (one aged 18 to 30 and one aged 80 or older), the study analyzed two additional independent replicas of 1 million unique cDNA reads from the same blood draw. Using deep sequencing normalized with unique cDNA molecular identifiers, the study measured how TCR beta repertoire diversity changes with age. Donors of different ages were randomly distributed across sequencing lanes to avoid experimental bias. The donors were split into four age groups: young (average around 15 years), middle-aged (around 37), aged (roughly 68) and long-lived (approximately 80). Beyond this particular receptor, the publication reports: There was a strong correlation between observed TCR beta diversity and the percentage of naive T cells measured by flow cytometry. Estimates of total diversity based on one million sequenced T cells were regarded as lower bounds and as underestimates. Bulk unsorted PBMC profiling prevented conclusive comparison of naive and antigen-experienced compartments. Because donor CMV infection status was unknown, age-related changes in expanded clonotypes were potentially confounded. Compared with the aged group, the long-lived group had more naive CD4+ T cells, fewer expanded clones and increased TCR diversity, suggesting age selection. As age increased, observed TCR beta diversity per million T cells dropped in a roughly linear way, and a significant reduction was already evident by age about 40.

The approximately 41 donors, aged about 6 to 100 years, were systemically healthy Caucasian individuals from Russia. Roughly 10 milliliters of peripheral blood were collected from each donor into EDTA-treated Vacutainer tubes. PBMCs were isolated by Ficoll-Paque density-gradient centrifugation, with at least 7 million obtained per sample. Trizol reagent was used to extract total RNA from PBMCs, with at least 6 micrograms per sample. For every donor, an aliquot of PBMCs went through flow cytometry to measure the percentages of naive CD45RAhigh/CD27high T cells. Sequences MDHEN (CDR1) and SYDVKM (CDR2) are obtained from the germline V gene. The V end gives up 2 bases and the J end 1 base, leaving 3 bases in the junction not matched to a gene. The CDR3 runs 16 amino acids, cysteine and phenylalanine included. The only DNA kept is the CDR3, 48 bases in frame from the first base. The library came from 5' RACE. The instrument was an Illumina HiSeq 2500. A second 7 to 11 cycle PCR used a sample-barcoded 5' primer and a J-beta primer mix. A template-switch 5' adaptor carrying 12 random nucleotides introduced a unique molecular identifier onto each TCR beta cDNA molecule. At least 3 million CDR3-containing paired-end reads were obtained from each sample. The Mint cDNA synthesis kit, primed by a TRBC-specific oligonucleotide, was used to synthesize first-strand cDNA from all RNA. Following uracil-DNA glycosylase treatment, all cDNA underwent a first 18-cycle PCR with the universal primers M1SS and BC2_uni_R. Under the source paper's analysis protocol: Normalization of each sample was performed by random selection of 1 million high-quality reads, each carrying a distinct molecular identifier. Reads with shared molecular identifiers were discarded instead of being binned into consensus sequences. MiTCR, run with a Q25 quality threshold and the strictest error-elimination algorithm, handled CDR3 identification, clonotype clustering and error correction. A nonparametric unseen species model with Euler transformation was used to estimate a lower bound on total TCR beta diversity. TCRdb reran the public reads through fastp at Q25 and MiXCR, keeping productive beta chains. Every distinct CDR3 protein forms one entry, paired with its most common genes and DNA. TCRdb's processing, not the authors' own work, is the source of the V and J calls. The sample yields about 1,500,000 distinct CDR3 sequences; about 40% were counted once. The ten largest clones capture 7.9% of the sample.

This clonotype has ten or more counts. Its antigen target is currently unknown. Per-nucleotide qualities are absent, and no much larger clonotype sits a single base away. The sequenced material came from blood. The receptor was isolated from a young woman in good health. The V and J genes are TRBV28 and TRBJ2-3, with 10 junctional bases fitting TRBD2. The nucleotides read TGTGCCAGCAGTTTACCTCTAGCGGGGGGCACAGATACGCAGTATTTT. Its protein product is CASSLPLAGGTDTQYF.